The 7 T cell receptor beta chains given below trace back to one sample, sequenced in a study of cytomegalovirus exposure and HLA in healthy donors. The method was immunoSEQ multiplex PCR; TCRdb's version includes in-frame clones alone and lacks a portion of them. This sample carries some 79,000 clones, approximately 94% of them seen once, and the ten largest clones take roughly 3.2%. Sequenced material: PBMCs. All receptors come from a woman between 18 and 29 years old in good health and CMV-seropositive.

V and J are TRBV6-5 and TRBJ1-1, with 9 nucleotides matching TRBD1. This CDR3 spans 15 amino acids. J lost 8 bases, V lost 6 bases, and 13 bases had no gene match. From germline, CDR1 is MNHEY and CDR2 SVGAGI. This CDR3 is CASSRYPGTGSEAFF. The CDR3 nucleotides are TGTGCCAGCAGCCGTTACCCTGGGACAGGGTCCGAAGCTTTCTTT.

The chain combines TRBV11-3 with TRBJ2-7; a possible D gene is TRBD2 (5 bases). V dropped 5 bases and J dropped 2 bases, with 13 bases sitting between them. The germline V gene has CDR1 SGHNT and CDR2 YENEEA. The CDR3 length is 14 residues. This CDR3 reads CASSHRDNPYEQYF. CDR3 DNA: TGTGCCAGCAGCCACCGGGATAACCCCTACGAGCAGTACTTC.

This clone showed up just once. The chain joins TRBV19 to TRBJ1-3; the D gene is possibly TRBD1 (6 bases). The CDR3 has 14 amino acids. The germline V gene encodes CDR1 LNHDA and CDR2 SQIVND (reference sequence). V was shortened by 8 bases and J by 7 bases, with 18 bases between the two germline ends. The CDR3 spells CASEQGDVRNTIYF. In nucleotides, the CDR3 is TGTGCCAGTGAACAGGGTGATGTGCGTAACACCATATATTTT.

This clone has only one observation. This chain connects TRBV28 to TRBJ1-6, with TRBD1 matching 7 bases. Germline lookup yields CDR1 MDHEN and CDR2 SYDVKM. The V segment lost 8 bases and the J segment 9 bases; nucleotides outside the gene matches: 13. CDR3 length: 15 amino acids. In DNA form, the CDR3 reads TGTGCCAGCGTTCTGGACAGGACCCGGATTTCACCCCTCCACTTT. Amino acid sequence: CASVLDRTRISPLHF.

The chain recombines TRBV28 with TRBJ2-3; 13 positions agree with TRBD2. The CDR3 covers 15 residues. Unmatched junction bases numbered 4, after V lost 6 bases and J lost 4 bases. Germline V gene lookup returns CDR1 MDHEN and CDR2 SYDVKM. The CDR3 DNA is TGTGCCAGCAGAACTAGCGGGGGGGCTTCAGATACGCAGTATTTT. It translates to CASRTSGGASDTQYF. The entire variable domain, with the rest obtained from reference TRBV28 and TRBJ2-3, is as follows: DVKVTQSSRYLVKRTGEKVFLECVQDMDHENMFWYRQDPGLGLRLIYFSYDVKMKEKGDIPEGYSVSREKKERFSLILESASTNQTSMYLCASRTSGGASDTQYFGPGTRLTVL.

The chain recombines TRBV14 with TRBJ2-7; D possibly corresponds to TRBD2 (5 bases). V lost 0 bases to trimming and J lost 3 bases, with 9 bases between them. Germline assignment: CDR1 SGHDN and CDR2 FVKESK. CDR3 length equals 14 residues. The CDR3 loop is CASSQESGYYEQYF. The CDR3 DNA is TGTGCCAGCAGCCAAGAGTCGGGATACTACGAGCAGTACTTC.

This sequence joins TRBV10-2 and TRBJ1-5; D not resolved. Germline CDR1 and CDR2: WSHSY and SAAADI. The CDR3 totals 13 residues. Deletions cut 4 bases from V and 7 bases from J, with 11 bases between. The CDR3 DNA follows: TGCGCCAGCAGTGGCGGGGTAGGCCAGCCCCAGCATTTT. Amino acid sequence: CASSGGVGQPQHF.